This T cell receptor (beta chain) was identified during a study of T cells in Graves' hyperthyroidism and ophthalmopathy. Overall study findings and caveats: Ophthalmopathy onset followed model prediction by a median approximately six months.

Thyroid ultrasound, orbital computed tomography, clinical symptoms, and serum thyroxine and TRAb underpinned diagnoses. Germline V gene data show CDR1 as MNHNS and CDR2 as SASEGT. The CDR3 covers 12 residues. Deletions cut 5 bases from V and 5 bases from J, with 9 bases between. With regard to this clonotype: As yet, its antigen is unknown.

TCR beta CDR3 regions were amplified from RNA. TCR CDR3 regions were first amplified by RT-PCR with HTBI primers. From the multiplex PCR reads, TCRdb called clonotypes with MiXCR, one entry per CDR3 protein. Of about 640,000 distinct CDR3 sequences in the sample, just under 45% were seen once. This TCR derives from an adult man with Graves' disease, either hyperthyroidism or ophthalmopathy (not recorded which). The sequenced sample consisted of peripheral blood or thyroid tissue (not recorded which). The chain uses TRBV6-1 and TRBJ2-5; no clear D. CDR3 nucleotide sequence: TGTGCCAGCAGTAACTTGGGCGAGACCCAGTACTTC. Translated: CASSNLGETQYF.